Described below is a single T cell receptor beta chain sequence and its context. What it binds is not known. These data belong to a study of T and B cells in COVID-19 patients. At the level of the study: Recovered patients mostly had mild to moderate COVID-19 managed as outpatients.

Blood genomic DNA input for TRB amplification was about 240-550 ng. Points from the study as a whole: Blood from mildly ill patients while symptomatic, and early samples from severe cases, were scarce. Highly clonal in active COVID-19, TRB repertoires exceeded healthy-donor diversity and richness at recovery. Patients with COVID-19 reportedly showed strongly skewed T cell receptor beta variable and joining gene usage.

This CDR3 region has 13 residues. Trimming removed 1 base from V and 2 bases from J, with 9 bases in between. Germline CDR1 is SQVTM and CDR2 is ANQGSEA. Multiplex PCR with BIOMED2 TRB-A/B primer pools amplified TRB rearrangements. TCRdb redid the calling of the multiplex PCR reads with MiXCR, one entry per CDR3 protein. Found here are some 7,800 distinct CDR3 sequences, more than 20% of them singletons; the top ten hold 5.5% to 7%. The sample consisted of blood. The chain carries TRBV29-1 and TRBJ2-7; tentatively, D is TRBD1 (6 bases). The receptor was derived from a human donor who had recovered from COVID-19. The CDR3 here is CSVEGTGTYEQYF. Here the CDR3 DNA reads TGCAGCGTTGAAGGAACAGGGACCTACGAGCAGTACTTC.